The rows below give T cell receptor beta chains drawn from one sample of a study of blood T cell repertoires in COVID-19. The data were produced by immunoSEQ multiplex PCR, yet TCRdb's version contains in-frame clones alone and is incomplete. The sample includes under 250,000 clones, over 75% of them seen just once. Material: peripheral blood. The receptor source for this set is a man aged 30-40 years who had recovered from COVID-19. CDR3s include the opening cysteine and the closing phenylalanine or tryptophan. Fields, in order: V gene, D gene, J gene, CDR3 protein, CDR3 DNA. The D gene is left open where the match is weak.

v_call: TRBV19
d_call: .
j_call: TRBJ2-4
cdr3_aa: CASSVSIQYF
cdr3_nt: TGTGCCAGTAGTGTGAGCATTCAGTACTTC

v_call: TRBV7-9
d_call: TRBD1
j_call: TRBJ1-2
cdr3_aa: CASRGQGVEGYTF
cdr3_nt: TGTGCCAGCAGGGGACAGGGGGTGGAGGGCTACACCTTC

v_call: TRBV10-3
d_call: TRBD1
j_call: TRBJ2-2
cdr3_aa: CAISDKTGAGELFF
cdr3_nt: TGTGCCATCAGTGACAAGACAGGGGCTGGGGAGCTGTTTTTT

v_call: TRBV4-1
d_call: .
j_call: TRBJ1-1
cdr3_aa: CASSRLGGNTEAFF
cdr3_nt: TGCGCCAGCAGCCGTTTAGGCGGGAACACTGAAGCTTTCTTT

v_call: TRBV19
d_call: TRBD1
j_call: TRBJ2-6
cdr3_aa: CATKPGQEVSGANVLTF
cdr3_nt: TGTGCCACCAAGCCGGGACAGGAAGTCTCTGGGGCCAACGTCCTGACTTTC

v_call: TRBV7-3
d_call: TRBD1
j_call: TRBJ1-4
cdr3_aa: CAIHVLPGTGREKLFF
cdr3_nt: TGTGCCATTCATGTCCTACCGGGGACAGGGCGTGAAAAACTGTTTTTT

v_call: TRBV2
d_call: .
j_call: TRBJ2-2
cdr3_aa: CASSRGAGTGELFF
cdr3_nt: TGTGCCAGCAGTAGGGGTGCAGGTACCGGGGAGCTGTTTTTT

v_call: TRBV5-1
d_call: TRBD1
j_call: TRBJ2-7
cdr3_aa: CASPPGQGAHEQYF
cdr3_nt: TGCGCCAGCCCACCGGGACAGGGGGCCCACGAGCAGTACTTC

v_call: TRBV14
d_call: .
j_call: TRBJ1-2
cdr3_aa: CASSQDWEPTRGYTF
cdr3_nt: TGTGCCAGCAGCCAAGACTGGGAGCCCACCCGTGGCTACACCTTC

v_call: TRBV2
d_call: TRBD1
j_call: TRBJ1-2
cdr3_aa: CASTAGTGSGYTF
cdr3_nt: TGTGCCAGCACCGCCGGGACAGGGTCTGGCTACACCTTC

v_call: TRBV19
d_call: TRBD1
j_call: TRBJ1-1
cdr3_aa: CATYRGQGTEAFF
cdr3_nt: TGTGCCACATACCGAGGACAGGGCACTGAAGCTTTCTTT

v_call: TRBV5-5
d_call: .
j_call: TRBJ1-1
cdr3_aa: CASSFNRPNTEAFF
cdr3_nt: TGTGCCAGCAGCTTTAACAGACCCAACACTGAAGCTTTCTTT

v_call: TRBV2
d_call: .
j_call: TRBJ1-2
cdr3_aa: CASSENRFGYTF
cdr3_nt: TGTGCCAGCAGTGAAAATCGTTTCGGCTACACCTTC

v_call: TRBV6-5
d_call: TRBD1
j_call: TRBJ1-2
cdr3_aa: CASRRGRGNYGYTF
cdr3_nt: TGTGCCAGCAGGCGGGGCAGGGGGAACTATGGCTACACCTTC

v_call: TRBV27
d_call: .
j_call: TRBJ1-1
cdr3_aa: CASSLAGENTEAFF
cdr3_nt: TGTGCCAGCAGTTTGGCAGGGGAAAACACTGAAGCTTTCTTT

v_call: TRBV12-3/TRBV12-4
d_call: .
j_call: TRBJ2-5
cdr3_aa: CASSLGAETQYF
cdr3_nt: TGTGCCAGCAGTTTAGGGGCGGAGACCCAGTACTTC

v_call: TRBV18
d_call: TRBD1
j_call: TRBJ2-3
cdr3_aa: CASSATAFPGQGYF
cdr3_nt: TGTGCCAGCTCAGCAACCGCGTTTCCGGGACAGGGGTATTTT